This TCR beta chain came from a study of cytomegalovirus exposure and HLA in healthy donors. Study summary: A prior analysis found about 110 million unique TCR beta sequences from 170 million or so T cells.

Both 60 Vbeta primers and 13 Jbeta primers went into the PCR. Profiled with immunoSEQ multiplex PCR; TCRdb holds only in-frame clones, not every one. The table has about 150,000 clones, around a tenth seen once. This clone was seen only a few times. Its antigen remains unidentified. Whole-study findings and limits: TCR beta sequences reportedly predicted most subjects' HLA-A and HLA-B alleles accurately. In a later analysis, HLA-C alleles had the fewest associated TCRs, DRB1 alleles the most.

J lost 4 bases, V lost 5 bases, and 17 bases had no gene match. The CDR3 is made up of 17 amino acids. Sequenced: PBMCs. This chain links TRBV5-7 with TRBJ1-2; the match to TRBD1 covers 7 bases. TRBV5-7 is known as an ORF, though its function is uncertain. The source of this sequence is a man in his fifties in good health and CMV-seronegative. As DNA, the CDR3 is TGTGCCAGCAGTTATCCCGGGGCCGGGACAGCACCCTATGGCTACACCTTC. Protein product: CASSYPGAGTAPYGYTF.